Listed below are T cell receptor beta chains from one sample, sequenced in a study of T-cell reconstitution after alpha-beta-depleted transplantation in children. TCRdb independently ran MiXCR on the PCR reads; one entry per CDR3 protein. The sample lists 600,000 to 700,000 distinct CDR3 sequences, 16% occurring once. The material was PBMCs from the stem cell graft donor, obtained from the stem cell graft. The source of these receptors is a human donor who donated a stem cell graft to a child with acute myeloid leukemia. Both conserved end residues are part of each CDR3.

J gene: TRBJ1-2
V gene: TRBV12-3/TRBV12-4
CDR3 protein: CASRKGTGHGYTF

J gene: TRBJ2-1
V gene: TRBV2
CDR3 protein: CASSEERDEQFF

J gene: TRBJ1-5
V gene: TRBV7-2
CDR3 protein: CASSSRVSSNQPQHF

J gene: TRBJ2-5
V gene: TRBV7-6
CDR3 protein: CASSSRGYQETQYF

J gene: TRBJ2-5
V gene: TRBV30
CDR3 protein: CAWSPGTGAQETQYF

J gene: TRBJ1-1
V gene: TRBV7-9
CDR3 protein: CASSLARVTEAFF

J gene: TRBJ2-7
V gene: TRBV18
CDR3 protein: CASSPPATGLSYEQYF

J gene: TRBJ1-1
V gene: TRBV12-3/TRBV12-4
CDR3 protein: CASSPWTGSNTEAFF

J gene: TRBJ2-2
V gene: TRBV12-3/TRBV12-4
CDR3 protein: CASISGAGELFF

J gene: TRBJ1-1
V gene: TRBV4-3
CDR3 protein: CASSLGPEGYTEAFF

J gene: TRBJ1-4
V gene: TRBV20-1
CDR3 protein: CSAIKGATNEKLFF

J gene: TRBJ2-3
V gene: TRBV20-1
CDR3 protein: CSAKGTLLTDTQYF

J gene: TRBJ2-2
V gene: TRBV5-6
CDR3 protein: CASSSGHLSGELFF

J gene: TRBJ2-1
V gene: TRBV20-1
CDR3 protein: CSARDRRLAGVYNEQFF

J gene: TRBJ1-2
V gene: TRBV29-1
CDR3 protein: CSVIVGENSPNYGYTF

J gene: TRBJ2-5
V gene: TRBV12-3/TRBV12-4
CDR3 protein: CASSFQQGTETQYF

J gene: TRBJ1-1
V gene: TRBV12-3/TRBV12-4
CDR3 protein: CASSLEDRAAAFF

J gene: TRBJ2-4
V gene: TRBV12-3/TRBV12-4
CDR3 protein: CASSLIAKNIQYF

J gene: TRBJ2-5
V gene: TRBV10-3
CDR3 protein: CAISESLGGETQYF

J gene: TRBJ1-1
V gene: TRBV12-3/TRBV12-4
CDR3 protein: CASSLEPGLEAFF

J gene: TRBJ2-7
V gene: TRBV20-1
CDR3 protein: CSARDQEGTAGGEQYF

J gene: TRBJ1-5
V gene: TRBV7-6
CDR3 protein: CASSFRTGEFSQPQHF

J gene: TRBJ1-2
V gene: TRBV24-1
CDR3 protein: CATSDPGQGILGYTF

J gene: TRBJ2-3
V gene: TRBV13
CDR3 protein: CASSWGQDRTDTQYF

J gene: TRBJ2-2
V gene: TRBV5-6
CDR3 protein: CASSPLTANTGELFF

J gene: TRBJ2-5
V gene: TRBV6-5
CDR3 protein: CASSLTRSRGLETQYF

J gene: TRBJ2-6
V gene: TRBV7-2
CDR3 protein: CASSLYRHSGANVLTF

J gene: TRBJ2-7
V gene: TRBV18
CDR3 protein: CASSPRVTATYEQYF